The 20 T cell receptor beta chains below all came from one sample that was sequenced in a study. TCRdb fed the RT-PCR reads into MiXCR, producing one record per CDR3 protein. This sample has 650,000 to 800,000 distinct CDR3 sequences, with approximately 15% found just once. The source material was memory CD4+ T cells from blood. The receptors stem from a female donor in good health, serving as a healthy control.

The sample holds a few counts of this clonotype. An end of the junction differs from the germline gene, which may be a read error. The chain uses TRBV5-4 and TRBJ2-5; D uncertain. CDR3 size: 12 residues. Germline CDR1 reads SGHNT; CDR2 reads YYREEE (reference sequence). For the CDR3, the DNA is TGTGCCAGCAGCTTCCACCAGGAGACCCAGTACTTC. Its protein is CASSFHQETQYF. The complete variable domain, with remaining parts taken from reference TRBV5-4 and TRBJ2-5, reads ETGVTQSPTHLIKTRGQQVTLRCSSQSGHNTVSWYQQALGQGPQFIFQYYREEENGRGNFPPRFSGLQFPNYSSELNVNALELDDSALYLCASSFHQETQYFGPGTRLLVL.

This clonotype was seen a few times. The chain couples TRBV7-2 to TRBJ1-5; D call uncertain. The germline gives CDR1 SGHTA, CDR2 FQGNSA. The CDR3 sequence is 14 residues long. V was cut by 1 base and J by 6 bases, with 10 bases left in between. Here the CDR3 DNA reads TGTGCCAGCAGCTTAGGGGCAGGCTTTCAGCCCCAGCATTTT. It encodes CASSLGAGFQPQHF. Combining the CDR3 with reference TRBV7-2 and TRBJ1-5 gives the whole variable domain GAGVSQSPSNKVTEKGKDVELRCDPISGHTALYWYRQSLGQGLEFLIYFQGNSAPDKSGLPSDRFSAERTGGSVSTLTIQRTQQEDSAVYLCASSLGAGFQPQHFGDGTRLSIL.

The sample holds a few counts of this clonotype. The V and J genes are TRBV5-1 and TRBJ1-2; unclear D gene. Trimming pared 5 bases from V and 4 bases from J, leaving 12 bases between. Germline V gene data show CDR1 as SGHRS and CDR2 as YFSETQ. The CDR3 extends over 13 amino acids. CDR3 residues: CASSLIPFYGYTF. CDR3 nucleotides: TGCGCCAGCAGTCTAATCCCGTTCTATGGCTACACCTTC.

This clonotype has just a few counts. This chain uses TRBV15 with TRBJ2-7, with a weak D call TRBD2 (5 bases). V was shortened by 5 bases and J by 1 base, with 9 bases between the two germline ends. The CDR3 has 13 residues. The germline CDR1 and CDR2 sequences are LNHNV and YYDKDF (reference sequence). The CDR3 DNA reads TGTGCCACCAGCTCGACGGGGTCCTACGAGCAGTACTTC. This translates into CATSSTGSYEQYF.

Only a few counts were recorded for this clonotype. The rearrangement uses TRBV9 and TRBJ1-3, with D possibly TRBD1 on 5 matching bases. There are 15 residues in the CDR3. CDR1 is SGDLS and CDR2 is YYNGEE in the germline V gene. V lost 1 base, J lost 2 bases, and 10 bases lay in between. The CDR3 DNA reads TGTGCCAGCAGCGTACAGGGCGGTACTGGAAACACCATATATTTT. Its translation: CASSVQGGTGNTIYF.

This clonotype was detected a few times. The chain couples TRBV10-3 to TRBJ2-1; 8 bases are shared with TRBD2. Trimming took 10 bases from V and 8 from J; bases not matched to a gene: 10. The CDR3 extends over 13 amino acids. CDR1 ENHRY and CDR2 SYGVKD come from the germline V gene. CDR3 nucleotide sequence: TGTGCCACTTTAGCGGGGACTGGGGATGAGCAGTTCTTC. It translates to CATLAGTGDEQFF.

This clonotype was detected ten times or more. The gene calls are TRBV29-1 and TRBJ2-1; 7 nucleotides line up with TRBD2. The CDR3 has 12 amino acids. The trim removed 6 bases at V and 8 bases at J, leaving 7 bases unmatched. Germline CDR1 and CDR2: SQVTM and ANQGSEA. DNA for the CDR3: TGCAGCGTGGAGGGAGGGTACGATGAGCAGTTCTTC. Residues: CSVEGGYDEQFF.

The gene calls are TRBV6-2 or TRBV6-3 and TRBJ2-3; D is possibly TRBD1 (5 bases). The CDR3 covers 14 residues. The germline V gene has CDR1 MNHEY and CDR2 SVGEGT. V was shortened by 2 bases and J by 4 bases, with 10 bases between the two germline ends. CDR3 residues: CASSYGAPPDTQYF. The CDR3 nucleotides are TGTGCCAGCAGTTACGGGGCCCCGCCAGATACGCAGTATTTT.

This clonotype was detected many times. The chain carries TRBV5-1 and TRBJ2-3, with 10 bases that match TRBD2. J gave up 1 base and V 2 bases, and 1 base lay outside the gene matches. This CDR3 comprises 15 residues. Germline V gene lookup returns CDR1 SGHRS and CDR2 YFSETQ. The DNA of the CDR3 is TGCGCCAGCAGCTTCGGGACTAGCGGCACAGATACGCAGTATTTT. Its translation: CASSFGTSGTDTQYF. Drawing the rest from reference TRBV5-1 and TRBJ2-3, the complete variable domain is KAGVTQTPRYLIKTRGQQVTLSCSPISGHRSVSWYQQTPGQGLQFLFEYFSETQRNKGNFPGRFSGRQFSNSRSEMNVSTLELGDSALYLCASSFGTSGTDTQYFGPGTRLTVL.

This clonotype has more than one count but fewer than ten. This may stem from a read error, because a much larger clone lies one nucleotide away. V and J are TRBV5-1 and TRBJ2-7; 7 bases align to TRBD2. Per germline, CDR1 SGHRS and CDR2 YFSETQ. Trimming at V came to 3 bases and at J to 6 bases, leaving 3 bases not matched to a gene. This CDR3 spans 12 amino acids. CDR3 sequence reads: CASSWGGSEQYF. The CDR3 DNA follows: TGCGCCAGCAGCTGGGGGGGGTCCGAGCAGTACTTC. The whole variable domain, remainder taken from reference TRBV5-1 and TRBJ2-7, is KAGVTQTPRYLIKTRGQQVTLSCSPISGHRSVSWYQQTPGQGLQFLFEYFSETQRNKGNFPGRFSGRQFSNSRSEMNVSTLELGDSALYLCASSWGGSEQYFGPGTRLTVT.

This clonotype was counted between two and nine times. This rearrangement joins TRBV27 to TRBJ2-3; possibly TRBD1 for D (5 bases). The CDR3 totals 13 residues. V was pared by 8 bases and J by 1 base, with 10 bases between. CDR1 and CDR2 (germline): MNHEY, SMNVEV (reference sequence). The CDR3 DNA is TGTGCCAGCGGGGCCCTGGGCACAGATACGCAGTATTTT. It yields the protein CASGALGTDTQYF.

The table lists this clonotype with a few counts. The V gene is TRBV29-1, the J gene TRBJ1-4; no clear D. Per the germline V gene, CDR1 is SQVTM and CDR2 is ANQGSEA. This CDR3 region has 12 residues. The V end was cut by 4 bases, the J end by 7 bases, with 10 bases between. CDR3 DNA: TGCAGCGTTGCGACGGAGATTGAAAAACTGTTTTTT. This sequence encodes CSVATEIEKLFF.

The V gene is TRBV5-4, the J gene TRBJ2-3; TRBD1 agrees at 10 bases. J was trimmed by 3 bases and V by 6 bases; bases with no gene match: 7. Germline loops: CDR1 SGHNT, CDR2 YYREEE (reference sequence). The CDR3 is 15 amino acids. CDR3 loop: CASTRGTGDTDTQYF. CDR3 nucleotide sequence: TGTGCCAGCACACGAGGGACAGGGGATACAGATACGCAGTATTTT.

This clonotype was found a few times. V usage is TRBV11-2 and J usage is TRBJ2-1; TRBD2 aligns across 7 bases. The CDR3 extends over 15 amino acids. Germline CDR1 is SGHAT and CDR2 is FQNNGV. V shed 7 bases and J 6 bases; nucleotides not matched to a gene: 12. The CDR3 is CASTLTGGMSNEQFF. The CDR3 region has the DNA TGTGCCAGCACCCTGACCGGGGGGATGTCCAATGAGCAGTTCTTC.

The V call is TRBV7-2, the J call TRBJ1-2; D is possibly TRBD1 (6 bases). CDR1 and CDR2 (germline): SGHTA, FQGNSA. Between the trimmed V and J ends, which lost 1 base and 6 bases, there was a span of 12 bases. The length of the CDR3 is 14 residues. The CDR3 loop is CASSLGAGANGYTF. Written as DNA, the CDR3 is TGTGCCAGCAGCTTAGGGGCGGGGGCTAATGGCTACACCTTC.

This clonotype was observed many times. The chain combines TRBV20-1 with TRBJ2-3; TRBD2 matches 7 bases. This CDR3 region has 15 residues. Germline lookup yields CDR1 DFQATT and CDR2 SNEGSKA (reference sequence). V was clipped by 6 bases and J by 6 bases; unmatched bases: 15. CDR3 sequence: CSAGGTPGDRDTQYF. Here the CDR3 DNA reads TGCAGTGCCGGGGGGACTCCGGGGGACCGGGATACGCAGTATTTT.

This clonotype was counted many times. The chain joins TRBV29-1 to TRBJ1-1, with 7 bases that match TRBD1. CDR3 length: 14 amino acids. Unmatched junction bases numbered 3, after V lost 0 bases and J lost 2 bases. Germline-derived CDR1 and CDR2 are SQVTM and ANQGSEA. Written as DNA, the CDR3 is TGCAGCGTTGAAGAAGGGACAGCTAACACTGAAGCTTTCTTT. Residues: CSVEEGTANTEAFF. The full variable domain, completed using reference TRBV29-1 and TRBJ1-1, is SAVISQKPSRDICQRGTSLTIQCQVDSQVTMMFWYRQQPGQSLTLIATANQGSEATYESGFVIDKFPISRPNLTFSTLTVSNMSPEDSSIYLCSVEEGTANTEAFFGQGTRLTVV.

This clonotype was seen many times. The gene calls are TRBV5-5 and TRBJ2-4; a possible D gene is TRBD1 (5 bases). The V end was cut by 1 base, the J end by 9 bases, with 14 bases between. Germline V CDR1 and CDR2: SGHKS, YYEKEE (reference sequence). This CDR3 contains 14 residues. CDR3 nucleotide sequence: TGTGCCAGCAGCTTGAAGTGGGAAGGGGCCATTCAGTACTTC. Translated, it gives CASSLKWEGAIQYF.

This rearrangement joins TRBV18 to TRBJ1-6, with TRBD1 as a possible D gene (5 bases). Trimming took off 2 bases at V and 7 bases at J, with 9 bases between the two ends. Germline V gene sequence: CDR1 KGHSH, CDR2 LQKENI. CDR3 length: 14 amino acids. This CDR3 is CASSPSGQNSPLHF. The CDR3 coding sequence is TGTGCCAGCTCACCATCAGGGCAGAATTCACCCCTCCACTTT.

This clonotype was detected many times. The V gene is TRBV20-1, the J gene TRBJ2-3; D gene uncertain. This CDR3 has 14 amino acids. V was pared by 0 bases and J by 3 bases, with 10 bases between. CDR1 DFQATT and CDR2 SNEGSKA come from the germline V gene (reference sequence). Written as DNA, the CDR3 is TGCAGTGCTAGAGATCGGGCACGAACAGATACGCAGTATTTT. Encoded protein: CSARDRARTDTQYF.